This T cell receptor beta chain was profiled in a study of blood T cells in healthy people across ages. Using a J-beta primer mix together with a sample-barcoded 5' primer, a second PCR was run for roughly 6 to 11 cycles. Each CDR3 protein is one row after TCRdb ran MiXCR on the 5' RACE reads. The sample includes fewer than 900,000 distinct CDR3 sequences, 43% of them seen just once. Study-wide findings and caveats: Among T cells, TCR beta diversity per million cells dropped roughly linearly as age rose.

Details on this clonotype: Its target is not known.

V gave up 2 bases and J gave up 1 base, with 11 bases separating them. There are 15 residues in the CDR3. Looked up from germline, CDR1 is MNHNY and CDR2 is SVGAGI (reference sequence). Sequenced input: blood. The receptor's source is a woman aged 60 to 75 in good health. This rearrangement joins TRBV6-6 to TRBJ2-5, with D possibly called TRBD1 or TRBD2 (5 bases each). The CDR3 nucleotides are TGTGCCAGCAGTTACCTCCGGGGCCCCCAAGAGACCCAGTACTTC. Its protein product is CASSYLRGPQETQYF.